Below are 25 T cell receptor beta chains sequenced from a single sample in a study of blood T cell repertoires in COVID-19. Clones were sequenced by immunoSEQ multiplex PCR, and TCRdb holds only the in-frame ones, with some missing. The sample lists some 150,000 clones, around three quarters occurring once. The material sequenced was peripheral blood. The receptors were sampled from an elderly man with acute or convalescent COVID-19.

The rearrangement uses TRBV19 and TRBJ2-3; TRBD2 might be the D (5 bases). Per germline, CDR1 LNHDA and CDR2 SQIVND (reference sequence). The CDR3 has 14 amino acids. Trimming stripped 6 bases from V and 6 bases from J, with 16 bases between. The CDR3 nucleotides are TGTGCCAGTAGATCCCCGGGCCGCGGGGATACGCAGTATTTT. Translated, it gives CASRSPGRGDTQYF.

The chain combines TRBV27 with TRBJ1-1, with 12 bases matching TRBD1. This CDR3 is 18 amino acids long. Per germline, CDR1 MNHEY and CDR2 SMNVEV (reference sequence). V shed 2 bases and J 0 bases; nucleotides not matched to a gene: 7. CDR3 bases: TGTGCCAGCAGTTTAGCCGGGACAGGGGGCCTGGTGAACACTGAAGCTTTCTTT. This translates into CASSLAGTGGLVNTEAFF.

The chain combines TRBV6-6 with TRBJ2-1; possible D gene TRBD2, 6 bases. Trimming cost V 8 bases and J 8 bases, with 25 bases left between them. The CDR3 extends over 16 amino acids. Germline V gene lookup returns CDR1 MNHNY and CDR2 SVGAGI (reference sequence). CDR3 loop: CASHPGPPGVGDEQFF. In DNA, the CDR3 is TGTGCCAGCCACCCCGGCCCCCCGGGGGTAGGGGATGAGCAGTTCTTC.

This clone appeared a few times. V and J are TRBV6-5 and TRBJ2-7, with D unresolved. Trimming pared 6 bases from V and 4 bases from J, leaving 16 bases between. Per germline, CDR1 MNHEY and CDR2 SVGAGI. The CDR3 length is 14 residues. DNA for the CDR3: TGTGCCAGCAGGGCCCGTGTCGGGTCTTACGAGCAGTACGTC. Translated, it gives CASRARVGSYEQYV.

The chain links TRBV6-5 to TRBJ1-2; possible D gene TRBD1, 6 bases. CDR1 is MNHEY and CDR2 is SVGAGI in the germline V gene. This CDR3 comprises 14 residues. Trimming shortened V by 6 bases and J by 0 bases, and 11 bases separated the two germline ends. CDR3 residues: CASRRRGPNYGYTF. The CDR3 DNA is TGTGCCAGCAGACGCAGGGGCCCTAACTATGGCTACACCTTC.

A few counts support this clone. This chain connects TRBV2 to TRBJ1-3; no clear D. With 7 bases removed from V and 4 bases from J, the gap between germline ends came to 11 bases. The germline CDR1 and CDR2 sequences are SNHLY and FYNNEI. The CDR3 is 13 amino acids. The chain's CDR3 is CASTPVEGNTIYF. The CDR3 bases are TGTGCCAGCACCCCCGTCGAGGGAAACACCATATATTTT.

A few counts support this clone. The rearrangement links TRBV6-5 to TRBJ1-1, with 7 nucleotides matching TRBD1. This CDR3 comprises 14 residues. The germline gives CDR1 MNHEY, CDR2 SVGAGI. Trimming cost V 0 bases and J 6 bases; bases outside gene matches: 4. The CDR3 here is CASSYSRQGAEAFF. The CDR3 DNA reads as TGTGCCAGCAGTTACTCGCGGCAGGGGGCTGAAGCTTTCTTT.

The chain carries TRBV19 and TRBJ1-2; 7 bases are shared with TRBD1. J was trimmed by 8 bases and V by 3 bases; bases with no gene match: 15. This CDR3 has 16 residues. CDR1 and CDR2 (germline): LNHDA, SQIVND (reference sequence). In DNA form, the CDR3 reads TGTGCCAGTAGTATGGGAACAGGGGCCGCGGGTTGGGGCTACACCTTC. Its protein is CASSMGTGAAGWGYTF. Filled out from reference TRBV19 and TRBJ1-2, the complete variable domain reads DGGITQSPKYLFRKEGQNVTLSCEQNLNHDAMYWYRQDPGQGLRLIYYSQIVNDFQKGDIAEGYSVSREKKESFPLTVTSAQKNPTAFYLCASSMGTGAAGWGYTFGSGTRLTVV.

This clone came up once. The chain links TRBV24-1 to TRBJ2-1; D may be TRBD1 (5 bases). The germline CDR1 and CDR2 sequences are KGHDR and SFDVKD. This CDR3 has 13 residues. Deletions cut 5 bases from V and 8 bases from J, with 12 bases between. CDR3 nucleotides: TGTGCCACCAGTGGGGGCCCTGGGCATGAGCAGTTCTTC. Encoded protein: CATSGGPGHEQFF.

This chain connects TRBV19 to TRBJ1-2; 7 nucleotides align to TRBD1. Germline CDR1 is LNHDA and CDR2 is SQIVND (reference sequence). The V segment lost 3 bases and the J segment 2 bases; nucleotides outside the gene matches: 6. The CDR3 has 15 residues. The CDR3 DNA reads as TGTGCCAGTAGTATCAAGGACAGGAGAAACTATGGCTACACCTTC. It translates to CASSIKDRRNYGYTF. Looking up the rest from reference TRBV19 and TRBJ1-2 gives the full variable domain: DGGITQSPKYLFRKEGQNVTLSCEQNLNHDAMYWYRQDPGQGLRLIYYSQIVNDFQKGDIAEGYSVSREKKESFPLTVTSAQKNPTAFYLCASSIKDRRNYGYTFGSGTRLTVV.

This clone occurred a few times. The rearrangement links TRBV19 to TRBJ1-5, with a tentative D call TRBD1 (6 bases). V lost 9 bases, J lost 2 bases, and 17 bases lay in between. In germline, CDR1 is LNHDA, CDR2 SQIVND (reference sequence). CDR3 length: 15 amino acids. The CDR3 region has the DNA TGTGCCAGCAAGAGGGACACCTCGGGCAATCAGCCCCAGCATTTT. This codes for CASKRDTSGNQPQHF.

This chain links TRBV7-9 with TRBJ1-5, with 7 bases identical to TRBD1. The trim removed 5 bases at V and 6 bases at J, leaving 7 bases unmatched. This CDR3 spans 14 amino acids. In germline, CDR1 is SEHNR, CDR2 FQNEAQ (reference sequence). CDR3 sequence: CASSQGGRAQPQHF. CDR3 nucleotide sequence: TGTGCCAGCAGCCAAGGGGGCAGGGCTCAGCCCCAGCATTTT.

This clone was observed a few times. CDR3 DNA sequence: TGTGCCAGCAGCCCTGTTGGACAGGGCGGCACTGAAGCTTTCTTT. Protein sequence: CASSPVGQGGTEAFF. This chain links TRBV28 with TRBJ1-1, with TRBD1 matching 8 bases. Germline loops: CDR1 MDHEN, CDR2 SYDVKM. The V segment lost 6 bases and the J segment 4 bases; nucleotides outside the gene matches: 10. CDR3 size: 15 residues. Filled out from reference TRBV28 and TRBJ1-1, the complete variable domain reads DVKVTQSSRYLVKRTGEKVFLECVQDMDHENMFWYRQDPGLGLRLIYFSYDVKMKEKGDIPEGYSVSREKKERFSLILESASTNQTSMYLCASSPVGQGGTEAFFGQGTRLTVV.

The chain employs TRBV18 and TRBJ2-6; possible D gene TRBD2, 7 bases. CDR1 is KGHSH, CDR2 LQKENI, per germline. Trimming stripped 3 bases from V and 2 bases from J, with 11 bases between. This CDR3 has 16 amino acids. CDR3: CASSPSGGTGANVLTF. The CDR3 DNA is TGTGCCAGCTCACCGTCGGGGGGCACTGGGGCCAACGTCCTGACTTTC.

The chain has TRBV7-2 and TRBJ1-4; no reliable D call. V was clipped by 1 base and J by 11 bases, with 8 bases between them. Germline V CDR1 and CDR2: SGHTA, FQGNSA. This CDR3 has 12 residues. The CDR3 sequence is CASSLETGKLFF. CDR3 nucleotides: TGTGCCAGCAGCTTAGAAACGGGGAAACTGTTTTTT.

This clone appeared a single time. The chain's CDR3 is CAWSLAANEQYF. As DNA, the CDR3 is TGTGCCTGGAGTCTGGCCGCAAACGAGCAGTACTTC. The chain uses TRBV30 and TRBJ2-7; D gene ambiguous. The germline gives CDR1 GTSNPN, CDR2 SVGIG (reference sequence). This CDR3 is 12 amino acids long. V was shortened by 2 bases and J by 5 bases, with 10 bases between the two germline ends. Complete variable domain (other parts from reference TRBV30 and TRBJ2-7): SQTIHQWPATLVQPVGSPLSLECTVEGTSNPNLYWYRQAAGRGLQLLFYSVGIGQISSEVPQNLSASRPQDRQFILSSKKLLLSDSGFYLCAWSLAANEQYFGPGTRLTVT.

The V gene is TRBV3-1 (or the pseudogene TRBV3-2), the J gene TRBJ1-1; weak D call: TRBD1 (6 bases). Germline-derived CDR1 and CDR2 are LGHDT and YNNKEL (reference sequence). This CDR3 has 14 amino acids. Trimming pared 3 bases from V and 4 bases from J, leaving 12 bases between. CDR3: CASSQGFRGTEAFF. DNA for the CDR3: TGTGCCAGCAGCCAGGGTTTCAGGGGCACTGAAGCTTTCTTT.

This chain joins TRBV6-5 and TRBJ2-5, with D perhaps matching TRBD1 (6 bases). Germline CDR1 MNHEY, CDR2 SVGAGI. The CDR3 is 14 residues long. V lost 7 bases and J lost 5, with 17 bases in between. CDR3 loop: CASNLGASVETQYF. DNA for the CDR3: TGTGCCAGCAATTTGGGGGCTTCGGTGGAGACCCAGTACTTC.

The V call is TRBV27, the J call TRBJ2-5; 9 nucleotides match TRBD2. After removal of 6 bases from V and 0 bases from J, the junction contained 5 bases not matched to a gene. CDR1 MNHEY and CDR2 SMNVEV come from the germline V gene (reference sequence). This CDR3 has 15 residues. The CDR3 sequence: CASRGLAIDQETQYF. The DNA of the CDR3 is TGTGCCAGCAGGGGACTAGCCATAGACCAAGAGACCCAGTACTTC.

The chain is built from TRBV4-3 and TRBJ1-2, with D perhaps matching TRBD1 (5 bases). Trimming shortened V by 1 base and J by 7 bases, and 19 bases separated the two germline ends. This CDR3 comprises 16 residues. The germline CDR1 and CDR2 sequences are LGHNA and YSLEER. DNA of the CDR3: TGCGCCAGCAGCCAAGCCCCTGGCGGGGGTGTAGCTGGCTACACCTTC. It translates to CASSQAPGGGVAGYTF.

The chain combines TRBV28 with TRBJ2-7, with 12 bases matching TRBD1. The CDR3 runs 16 residues. With 4 bases clipped from V and 5 bases from J, the junction kept 9 bases outside the gene matches. Per the germline V gene, CDR1 is MDHEN and CDR2 is SYDVKM. In DNA form, the CDR3 reads TGTGCCAGCAGTTCGGCCGGGACAGGGGGCATGGACGAGCAGTACTTC. Translating gives CASSSAGTGGMDEQYF.

This clone was counted ten times or more. This rearrangement joins TRBV5-1 to TRBJ1-3; 8 bases fit TRBD1. The CDR3 length is 16 residues. Germline V gene lookup returns CDR1 SGHRS and CDR2 YFSETQ. The ends lost 4 bases at V and 7 bases at J; junction bases unmatched: 13. The CDR3 is CASSGGQGIMGNTIYF. The CDR3 nucleotides are TGCGCCAGCAGCGGCGGACAGGGAATAATGGGGAACACCATATATTTT.

The CDR3 region has the DNA TGTGCCAGCAGTAGGACAGCTTCCTACGAGCAGTACGTC. Translation gives CASSRTASYEQYV. This rearrangement joins TRBV27 to TRBJ2-7; D possibly corresponds to TRBD1 (6 bases). This CDR3 region has 13 residues. Per germline, CDR1 MNHEY and CDR2 SMNVEV (reference sequence). V was cut by 5 bases and J by 1 base, with 9 bases left in between.

DNA for the CDR3: TGTGCCAGCAGCTCAGAACCCTTAGACAGTAAGCAGTACGTC. Amino acids: CASSSEPLDSKQYV. The chain uses TRBV7-8 and TRBJ2-7; possible D gene TRBD1, 5 bases. Germline CDR1 and CDR2: SGHVS and FQNEAQ. This CDR3 spans 14 amino acids. V was trimmed by 4 bases and J by 8 bases, leaving 18 bases between them.

In its sample, this clone was seen many times. Germline and junction disagree at one end, which may indicate a read error. V and J are TRBV4-1 and TRBJ1-1; the D gene is possibly TRBD1 (6 bases). The CDR3 length is 16 residues. Germline V CDR1 and CDR2: MGHRA, YSYEKL. DNA of the CDR3: TGCGCCAGCAGCCGAGGGGAGGGGGTGAGGAACTCTGAAGCTTTCTTT. This translates into CASSRGEGVRNSEAFF.